This entry lists 16 T cell receptor beta chains sequenced from one sample in a study of vaccination and CD4 T cells after COVID-19. Sequenced with the Oncomine TCR Beta short-read assay was DNA taken from cultured CD4+ T cells. From the PCR reads, TCRdb called clonotypes with MiXCR, one entry per CDR3 protein. Of about 9,600 distinct CDR3 sequences in the sample, roughly 24% were seen once. No cognate antigen is known for these TCRs. As for treatment: approximately nine-day PBMC culture with coronavirus spike peptide pools or control peptides (ViraFEST assay). This specimen consisted of CD4+ T cells from blood, cultured in vitro, obtained after SARS-CoV-2 vaccination. The receptors were sampled from a human donor who had recovered from COVID-19.

This clonotype came up a few times. The V and J genes are TRBV28 and TRBJ1-5; D is undetermined. CDR1 is MDHEN, CDR2 SYDVKM, per germline. This CDR3 region has 13 residues. Trimming took off 5 bases at V and 9 bases at J, with 14 bases between the two ends. CDR3 in DNA: TGTGCCAGCAGTCCATCCCCCCGGCGGCCCCAGCATTTT. Translating it yields CASSPSPRRPQHF.

The V and J genes are TRBV20-1 and TRBJ2-5, with D possibly TRBD1 on 6 matching bases. The CDR3 runs 14 residues. The V end was cut by 7 bases, the J end by 1 base, with 16 bases between. From germline, CDR1 is DFQATT and CDR2 SNEGSKA (reference sequence). The DNA for the CDR3 is TGCAGTGTCAAAGTGCAAGGGGGCCAAGAGACCCAGTACTTC. Residues: CSVKVQGGQETQYF.

This rearrangement joins TRBV20-1 to TRBJ2-5; D ambiguous. The CDR3 consists of 14 residues. V lost 0 bases to trimming and J lost 1 base, with 9 bases between them. From germline, CDR1 is DFQATT and CDR2 SNEGSKA (reference sequence). In DNA form, the CDR3 reads TGCAGTGCTAGAGATGTGGCGGCCCAAGAGACCCAGTACTTC. This encodes CSARDVAAQETQYF.

This clonotype appeared a few times. The chain employs TRBV5-1 and TRBJ1-1; unclear D gene. Germline CDR1 SGHRS, CDR2 YFSETQ. The V gene lost 4 bases and the J gene lost 1 base, with 14 bases spanning the gap. The CDR3 spans 15 residues. The CDR3 DNA is TGCGCCAGCAGCCCCCTCGGCGGCGGGAACACTGAAGCTTTCTTT. Translation: CASSPLGGGNTEAFF. Full variable domain (rest looked up from reference TRBV5-1 and TRBJ1-1): KAGVTQTPRYLIKTRGQQVTLSCSPISGHRSVSWYQQTPGQGLQFLFEYFSETQRNKGNFPGRFSGRQFSNSRSEMNVSTLELGDSALYLCASSPLGGGNTEAFFGQGTRLTVV.

This clonotype was observed a handful of times. The chain uses TRBV5-1 and TRBJ2-7, with 13 bases identical to TRBD2. The CDR3 is 17 amino acids. V lost 3 bases and J lost 0; bases outside the gene matches: 6. Germline values: CDR1 SGHRS, CDR2 YFSETQ. The CDR3 region is CASSSGLAGSFSYEQYF. The CDR3 DNA reads TGCGCCAGCAGCTCGGGACTAGCGGGAAGTTTCTCCTACGAGCAGTACTTC.

This clonotype is medium-sized within its sample. The gene calls are TRBV24-1 and TRBJ1-2, with TRBD1 matching 7 bases. Trimming at V came to 4 bases and at J to 13 bases, leaving 8 bases not matched to a gene. This CDR3 comprises 12 residues. Germline CDR1 KGHDR, CDR2 SFDVKD. CDR3 DNA sequence: TGTGCCACCAGTGACTCAGACAGGGCTCGCACCTTC. Its translation: CATSDSDRARTF.

The CDR3 DNA sequence: TGTGCCAGCAGCACAAACATGGGGGGGGAACACATGAACACTGAAGCTTTCTTT. Residues: CASSTNMGGEHMNTEAFF. This sequence joins TRBV7-9 and TRBJ1-1, with D tentatively TRBD1 (5 bases). The length of the CDR3 is 18 residues. V was clipped by 5 bases and J by 0 bases, with 22 bases between them. The V gene's germline CDR1 is SEHNR and CDR2 FQNEAQ (reference sequence).

The chain combines TRBV24-1 with TRBJ2-1; D is undetermined. The CDR3 has 11 amino acids. Germline lookup yields CDR1 KGHDR and CDR2 SFDVKD. V was clipped by 11 bases and J by 7 bases, with 11 bases between them. The CDR3 spells CAISGSNEQFF. In nucleotides, the CDR3 is TGTGCCATCTCTGGGTCGAATGAGCAGTTCTTC.

This chain links TRBV5-1 with TRBJ1-5; D might be TRBD1 (5 bases). Germline assignment: CDR1 SGHRS and CDR2 YFSETQ. V was pared by 4 bases and J by 3 bases, with 14 bases between. The CDR3 has 15 amino acids. Here the CDR3 DNA reads TGCGCCAGCAGCCCGATGGGGGGACCCAATCAGCCCCAGCATTTT. Its translation is CASSPMGGPNQPQHF.

The chain has TRBV6-1 and TRBJ2-7, with 12 bases that match TRBD2. The junction had 14 bases not matched to a gene; V was cut back by 10 bases and J by 4 bases. The CDR3 runs 16 residues. Germline assignment: CDR1 MNHNS and CDR2 SASEGT. CDR3 residues: CATVSSLAGGRYEQYF. CDR3 DNA: TGTGCCACTGTCTCATCCCTAGCGGGAGGGAGGTACGAGCAGTACTTC.

This sequence joins TRBV6-1 and TRBJ1-1; tentatively, D is TRBD1 (5 bases). The CDR3 has 16 amino acids. V lost 6 bases and J lost 0, with 17 bases in between. Germline values: CDR1 MNHNS, CDR2 SASEGT. This CDR3 is CASSPTPGLMNTEAFF. CDR3 sequence (DNA): TGTGCCAGCAGCCCTACCCCAGGGTTGATGAACACTGAAGCTTTCTTT.

This clonotype was observed a few times. This chain uses TRBV20-1 with TRBJ1-6; 9 nucleotides align to TRBD1. Per germline, CDR1 DFQATT and CDR2 SNEGSKA (reference sequence). With V trimmed by 4 bases and J by 10 bases, 8 bases remained unmatched. The CDR3 sequence is 14 residues long. In nucleotides, the CDR3 is TGCAGTGCTACTTTAGGGACAGGGTGGTCACCCCTCCACTTT. This gives the protein CSATLGTGWSPLHF.

This chain joins TRBV12-3 or TRBV12-4 and TRBJ1-1; no clear D. V lost 3 bases and J lost 5, with 13 bases in between. The CDR3 length is 14 residues. The CDR3 reads CASSLGSGPTEAFF. In nucleotides, the CDR3 is TGTGCCAGCAGTTTGGGGTCCGGGCCAACTGAAGCTTTCTTT.

As regards this clonotype: A much larger clonotype is one base distant, so this may be a read error. This chain joins TRBV20-1 and TRBJ1-1; D is possibly TRBD1 (6 bases). V gave up 3 bases and J gave up 10 bases, with 21 bases separating them. The CDR3 runs to 14 residues. Germline-derived CDR1 and CDR2 are DFQATT and SNEGSKA (reference sequence). This CDR3 is CSASSGFRGPGAFF. CDR3 in DNA: TGCAGTGCTAGCTCAGGTTTCAGGGGACCAGGAGCTTTCTTT.

This clonotype has a handful of counts. The V gene is TRBV7-8, the J gene TRBJ2-7, with 8 nucleotides matching TRBD1. CDR1 and CDR2 from the germline V gene are SGHVS and FQNEAQ. There are 16 residues in the CDR3. V gave up 3 bases and J gave up 11 bases; unmatched junction bases: 18. DNA of the CDR3: TGTGCCAGCAGCTTGGGCAGGGGGCGACTTGGCACGGGGGAGTACTTC. Amino acid sequence: CASSLGRGRLGTGEYF.

This clonotype was seen a few times. V gene TRBV28 combines with J gene TRBJ1-5, with D unclear. V lost 6 bases and J lost 6, with 9 bases in between. Germline assignment: CDR1 MDHEN and CDR2 SYDVKM. This CDR3 is 12 amino acids long. The CDR3 region has the DNA TGTGCCAGCAGGAACTTACCTCAGCCCCAGCATTTT. Protein: CASRNLPQPQHF.